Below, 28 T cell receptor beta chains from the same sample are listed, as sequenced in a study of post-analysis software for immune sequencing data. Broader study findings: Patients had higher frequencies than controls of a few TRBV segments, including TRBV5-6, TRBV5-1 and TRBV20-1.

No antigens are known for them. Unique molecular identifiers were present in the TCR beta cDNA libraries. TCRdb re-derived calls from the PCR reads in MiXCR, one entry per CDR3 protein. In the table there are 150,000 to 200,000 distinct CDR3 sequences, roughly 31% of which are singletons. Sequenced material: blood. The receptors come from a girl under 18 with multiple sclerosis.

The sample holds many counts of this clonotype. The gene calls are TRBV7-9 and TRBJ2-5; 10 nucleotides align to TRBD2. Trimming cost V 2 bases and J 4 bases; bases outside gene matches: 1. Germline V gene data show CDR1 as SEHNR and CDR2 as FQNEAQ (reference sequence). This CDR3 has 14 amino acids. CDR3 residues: CASSLLAGVETQYF. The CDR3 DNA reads TGTGCCAGCAGCTTACTAGCGGGAGTAGAGACCCAGTACTTC.

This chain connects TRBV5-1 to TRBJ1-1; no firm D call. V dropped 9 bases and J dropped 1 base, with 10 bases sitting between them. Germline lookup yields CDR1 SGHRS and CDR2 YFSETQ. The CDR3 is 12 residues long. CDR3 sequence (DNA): TGCGCCACCCGGGAAGGGAACACTGAAGCTTTCTTT. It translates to CATREGNTEAFF.

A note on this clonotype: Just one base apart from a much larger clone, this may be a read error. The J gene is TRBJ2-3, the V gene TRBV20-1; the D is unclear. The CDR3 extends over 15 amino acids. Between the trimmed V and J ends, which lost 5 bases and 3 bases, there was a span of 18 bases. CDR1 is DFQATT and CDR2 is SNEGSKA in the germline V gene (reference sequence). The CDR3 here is CSAPEARKLTDTQYF. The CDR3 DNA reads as TGCAGTGCTCCAGAGGCCCGGAAATTAACAGATACGCAGTATTTT.

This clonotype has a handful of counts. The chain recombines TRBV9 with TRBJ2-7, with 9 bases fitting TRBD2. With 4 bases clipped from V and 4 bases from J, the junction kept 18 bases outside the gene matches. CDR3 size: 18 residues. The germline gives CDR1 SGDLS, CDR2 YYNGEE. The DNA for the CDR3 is TGTGCCAGCAGCCCCCACTCAGAGTTAGCGGGAGAGGGGTACGAGCAGTACTTC. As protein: CASSPHSELAGEGYEQYF. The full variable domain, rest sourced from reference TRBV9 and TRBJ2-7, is DSGVTQTPKHLITATGQRVTLRCSPRSGDLSVYWYQQSLDQGLQFLIQYYNGEERAKGNILERFSAQQFPDLHSELNLSSLELGDSALYFCASSPHSELAGEGYEQYFGPGTRLTVT.

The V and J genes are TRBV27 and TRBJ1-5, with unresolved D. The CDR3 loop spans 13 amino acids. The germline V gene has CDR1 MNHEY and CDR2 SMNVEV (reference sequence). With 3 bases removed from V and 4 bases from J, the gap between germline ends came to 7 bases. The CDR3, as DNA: TGTGCCAGCAGTTTCTTTCCAAATCAGCCCCAGCATTTT. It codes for CASSFFPNQPQHF.

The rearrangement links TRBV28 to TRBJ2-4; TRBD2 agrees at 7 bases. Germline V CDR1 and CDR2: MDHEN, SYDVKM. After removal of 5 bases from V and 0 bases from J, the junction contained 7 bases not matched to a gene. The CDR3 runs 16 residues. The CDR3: CASSPRGVPAKNIQYF. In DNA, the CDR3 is TGTGCCAGCAGTCCCCGGGGGGTTCCAGCCAAAAACATTCAGTACTTC.

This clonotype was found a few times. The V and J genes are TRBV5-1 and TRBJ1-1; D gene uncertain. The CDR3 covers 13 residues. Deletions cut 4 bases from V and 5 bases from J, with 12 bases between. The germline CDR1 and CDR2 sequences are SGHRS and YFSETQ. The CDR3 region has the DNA TGCGCCAGCAGCACCCGCTTGGGGACTGAAGCTTTCTTT. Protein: CASSTRLGTEAFF. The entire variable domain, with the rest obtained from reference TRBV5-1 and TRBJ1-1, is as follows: KAGVTQTPRYLIKTRGQQVTLSCSPISGHRSVSWYQQTPGQGLQFLFEYFSETQRNKGNFPGRFSGRQFSNSRSEMNVSTLELGDSALYLCASSTRLGTEAFFGQGTRLTVV.

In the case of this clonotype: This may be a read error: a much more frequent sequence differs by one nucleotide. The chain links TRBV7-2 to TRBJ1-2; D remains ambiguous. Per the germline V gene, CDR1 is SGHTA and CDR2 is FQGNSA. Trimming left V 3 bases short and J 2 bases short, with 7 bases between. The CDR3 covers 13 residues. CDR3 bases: TGTGCCAGCAGCTTTATGGGGAACTATGGCTACACCTTC. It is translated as CASSFMGNYGYTF. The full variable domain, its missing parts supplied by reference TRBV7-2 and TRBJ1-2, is GAGVSQSPSNKVTEKGKDVELRCDPISGHTALYWYRQSLGQGLEFLIYFQGNSAPDKSGLPSDRFSAERTGGSVSTLTIQRTQQEDSAVYLCASSFMGNYGYTFGSGTRLTVV.

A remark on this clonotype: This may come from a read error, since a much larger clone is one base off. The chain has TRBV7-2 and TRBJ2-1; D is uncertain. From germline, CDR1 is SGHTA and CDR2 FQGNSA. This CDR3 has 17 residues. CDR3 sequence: CASSFIPLNLPYDEQFF. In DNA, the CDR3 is TGTGCCAGCAGCTTCATCCCCCTAAACTTGCCCTACGATGAGCAGTTCTTC. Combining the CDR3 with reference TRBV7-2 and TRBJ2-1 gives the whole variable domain GAGVSQSPSNKVTEKGKDVELRCDPISGHTALYWYRQSLGQGLEFLIYFQGNSAPDKSGLPSDRFSAERTGGSVSTLTIQRTQQEDSAVYLCASSFIPLNLPYDEQFFGPGTRLTVL.

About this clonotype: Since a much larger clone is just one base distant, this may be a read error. The CDR3: CATRGTKGRGISDTQYF. The CDR3 DNA follows: TGTGCCACCCGGGGCACTAAAGGACGGGGGATTTCGGATACGCAGTATTTT. The chain recombines TRBV15 with TRBJ2-3; tentative D call: TRBD2 (6 bases). The CDR3 loop spans 17 amino acids. The germline V gene has CDR1 LNHNV and CDR2 YYDKDF (reference sequence). Trimming took off 8 bases at V and 6 bases at J, with 27 bases between the two ends.

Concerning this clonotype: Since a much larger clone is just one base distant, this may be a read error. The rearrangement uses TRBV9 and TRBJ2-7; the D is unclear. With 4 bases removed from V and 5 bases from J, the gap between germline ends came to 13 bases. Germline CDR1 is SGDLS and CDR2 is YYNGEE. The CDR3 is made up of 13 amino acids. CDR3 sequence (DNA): TGTGCCAGCAGCATCCAAGGGCCTGACGAGCAGTACTTC. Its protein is CASSIQGPDEQYF.

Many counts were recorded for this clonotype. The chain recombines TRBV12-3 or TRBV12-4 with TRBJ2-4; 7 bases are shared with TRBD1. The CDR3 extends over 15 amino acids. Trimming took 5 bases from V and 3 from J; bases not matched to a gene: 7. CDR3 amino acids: CASSGTAFVKNIQYF. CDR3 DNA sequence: TGTGCCAGCAGTGGGACAGCATTCGTCAAAAACATTCAGTACTTC.

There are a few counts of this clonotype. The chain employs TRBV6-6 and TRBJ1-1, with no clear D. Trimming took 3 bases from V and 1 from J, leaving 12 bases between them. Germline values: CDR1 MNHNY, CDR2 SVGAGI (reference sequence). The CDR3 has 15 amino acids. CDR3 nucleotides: TGTGCCAGCAGTTATCGGCCGCGGGGGAACACTGAAGCTTTCTTT. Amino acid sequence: CASSYRPRGNTEAFF.

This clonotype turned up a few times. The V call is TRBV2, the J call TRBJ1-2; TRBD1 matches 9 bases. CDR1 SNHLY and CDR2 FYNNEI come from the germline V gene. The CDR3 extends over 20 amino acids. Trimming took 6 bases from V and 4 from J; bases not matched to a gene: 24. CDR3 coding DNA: TGTGCCAGCAGGGGCAGCCGGGACCGGGACAGGGAGGGGGATCCCTATGGCTACACCTTC. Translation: CASRGSRDRDREGDPYGYTF.

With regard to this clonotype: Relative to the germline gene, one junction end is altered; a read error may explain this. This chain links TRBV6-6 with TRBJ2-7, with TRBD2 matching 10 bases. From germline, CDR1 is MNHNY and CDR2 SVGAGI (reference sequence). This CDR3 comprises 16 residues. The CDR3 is CASSHYPGAGGWERYF. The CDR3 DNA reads TGTGCCAGCAGTCACTATCCCGGAGCGGGAGGGTGGGAGCGGTACTTC.

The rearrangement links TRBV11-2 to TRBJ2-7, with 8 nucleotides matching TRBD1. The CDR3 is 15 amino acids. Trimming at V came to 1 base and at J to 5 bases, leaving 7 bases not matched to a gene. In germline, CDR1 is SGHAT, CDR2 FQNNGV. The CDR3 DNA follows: TGTGCCAGCAGCTTAGGATGGGGGACAGGTGACGAGCAGTACTTC. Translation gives CASSLGWGTGDEQYF.

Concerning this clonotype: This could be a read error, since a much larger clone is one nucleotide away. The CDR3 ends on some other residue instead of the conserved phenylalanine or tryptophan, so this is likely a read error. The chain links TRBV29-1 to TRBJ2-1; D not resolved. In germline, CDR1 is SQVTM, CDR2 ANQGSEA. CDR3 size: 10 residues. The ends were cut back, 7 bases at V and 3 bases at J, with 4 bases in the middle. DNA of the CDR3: TGCAGCGGGTTCTACAATGAGCAGTTCTTA. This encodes CSGFYNEQFL.

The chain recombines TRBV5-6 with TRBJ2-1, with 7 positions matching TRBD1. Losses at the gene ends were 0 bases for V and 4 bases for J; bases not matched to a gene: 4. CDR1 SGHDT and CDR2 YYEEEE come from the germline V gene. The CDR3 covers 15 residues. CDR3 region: CASSLEGGGYNEQFF. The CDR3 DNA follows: TGTGCCAGCAGCTTGGAAGGGGGCGGATACAATGAGCAGTTCTTC.

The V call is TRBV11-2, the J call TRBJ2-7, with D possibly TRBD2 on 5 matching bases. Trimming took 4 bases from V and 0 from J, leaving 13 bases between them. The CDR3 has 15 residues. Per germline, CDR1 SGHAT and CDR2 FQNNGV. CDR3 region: CASSYRGEGSYEQYF. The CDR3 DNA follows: TGTGCCAGCAGCTACCGGGGAGAGGGCTCCTACGAGCAGTACTTC.

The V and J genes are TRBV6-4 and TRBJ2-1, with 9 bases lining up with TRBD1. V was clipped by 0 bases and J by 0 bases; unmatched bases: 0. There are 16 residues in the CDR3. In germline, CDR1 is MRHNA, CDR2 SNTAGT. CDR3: CASSDSTGGSYNEQFF. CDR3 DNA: TGTGCCAGCAGTGACTCGACAGGGGGCTCCTACAATGAGCAGTTCTTC.

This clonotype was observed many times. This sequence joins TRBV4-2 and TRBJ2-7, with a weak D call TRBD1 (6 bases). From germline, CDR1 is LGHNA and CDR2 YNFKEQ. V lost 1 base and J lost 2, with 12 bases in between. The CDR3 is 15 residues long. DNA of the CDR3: TGTGCCAGCAGCCAAGGTGAGACAGGCCCCTACGAGCAGTACTTC. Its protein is CASSQGETGPYEQYF.

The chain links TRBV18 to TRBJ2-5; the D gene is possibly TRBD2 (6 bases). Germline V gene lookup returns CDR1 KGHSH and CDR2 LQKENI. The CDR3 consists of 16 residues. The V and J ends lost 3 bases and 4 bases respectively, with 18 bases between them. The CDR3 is CASSPELAGNAETQYF. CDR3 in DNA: TGTGCCAGCTCACCCGAACTGGCGGGGAATGCAGAGACCCAGTACTTC.

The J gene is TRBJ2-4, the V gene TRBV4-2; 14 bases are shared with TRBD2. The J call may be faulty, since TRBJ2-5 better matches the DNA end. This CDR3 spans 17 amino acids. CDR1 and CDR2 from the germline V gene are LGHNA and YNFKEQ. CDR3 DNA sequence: TGTGCCAGCAGCCAACCCACGACTAGCGGGGGGGCGAAGACCCAGTACTTC. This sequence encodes CASSQPTTSGGAKTQYF.

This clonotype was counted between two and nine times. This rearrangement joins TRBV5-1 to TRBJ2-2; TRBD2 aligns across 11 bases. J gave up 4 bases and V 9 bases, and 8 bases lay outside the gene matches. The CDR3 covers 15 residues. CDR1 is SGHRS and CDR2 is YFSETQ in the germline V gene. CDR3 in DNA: TGCGCCACAGCCGGGACTAGCGGACCCACCGGGGAGCTGTTTTTT. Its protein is CATAGTSGPTGELFF.

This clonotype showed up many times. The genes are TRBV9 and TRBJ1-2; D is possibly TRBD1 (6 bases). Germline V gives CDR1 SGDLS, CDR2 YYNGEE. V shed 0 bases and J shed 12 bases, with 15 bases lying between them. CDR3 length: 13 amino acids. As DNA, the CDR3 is TGTGCCAGCAGCGTAGGATGGGCGGGGGCCAACACCTTC. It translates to CASSVGWAGANTF.

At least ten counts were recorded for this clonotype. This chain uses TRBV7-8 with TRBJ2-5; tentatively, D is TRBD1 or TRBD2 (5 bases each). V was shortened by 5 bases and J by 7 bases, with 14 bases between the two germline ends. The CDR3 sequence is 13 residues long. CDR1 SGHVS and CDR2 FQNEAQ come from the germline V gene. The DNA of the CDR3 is TGTGCCAGCAGCCCCAGGGACCCCGTGACCCAGTACTTC. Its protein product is CASSPRDPVTQYF.

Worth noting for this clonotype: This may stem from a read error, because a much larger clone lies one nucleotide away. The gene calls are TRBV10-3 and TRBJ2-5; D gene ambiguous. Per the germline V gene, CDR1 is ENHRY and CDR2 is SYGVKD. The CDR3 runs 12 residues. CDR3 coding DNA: TGTGCCATCGGTGAGGTCGGGGAGACCCAGTACTTC. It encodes CAIGEVGETQYF.

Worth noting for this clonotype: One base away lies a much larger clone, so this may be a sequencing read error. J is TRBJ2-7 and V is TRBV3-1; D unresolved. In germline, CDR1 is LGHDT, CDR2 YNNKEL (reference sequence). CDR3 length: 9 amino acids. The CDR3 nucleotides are TGTGGTGTGGGCAATGAGCAGTACTTC. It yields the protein CGVGNEQYF.